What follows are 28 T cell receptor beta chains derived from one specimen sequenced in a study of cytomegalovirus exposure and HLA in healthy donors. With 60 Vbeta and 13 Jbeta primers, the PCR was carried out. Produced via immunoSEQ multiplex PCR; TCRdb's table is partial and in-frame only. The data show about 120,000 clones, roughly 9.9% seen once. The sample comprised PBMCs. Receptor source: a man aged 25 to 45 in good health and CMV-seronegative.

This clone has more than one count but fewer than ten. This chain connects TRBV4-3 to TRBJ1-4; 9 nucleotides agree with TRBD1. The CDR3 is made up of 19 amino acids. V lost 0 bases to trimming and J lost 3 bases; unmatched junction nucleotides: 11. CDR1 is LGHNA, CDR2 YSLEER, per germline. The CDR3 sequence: CASSQDRGQGQRANEKLFF. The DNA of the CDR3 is TGCGCCAGCAGCCAAGATCGTGGACAGGGGCAAAGAGCTAATGAAAAACTGTTTTTT.

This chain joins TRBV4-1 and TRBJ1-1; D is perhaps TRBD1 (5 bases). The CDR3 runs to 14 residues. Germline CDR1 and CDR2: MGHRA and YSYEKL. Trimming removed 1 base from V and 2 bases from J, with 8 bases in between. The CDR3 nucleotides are TGCGCCAGCAGCCAAGTGACAGAAAACACTGAAGCTTTCTTT. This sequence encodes CASSQVTENTEAFF.

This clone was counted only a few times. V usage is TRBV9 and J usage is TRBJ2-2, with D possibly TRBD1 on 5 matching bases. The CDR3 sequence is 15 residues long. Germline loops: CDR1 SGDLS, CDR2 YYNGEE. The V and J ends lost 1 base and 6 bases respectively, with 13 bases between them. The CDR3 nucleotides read TGTGCCAGCAGCGTAAGGGAAGGGGCGCCCGGGGAGCTGTTTTTT. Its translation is CASSVREGAPGELFF.

The CDR3 reads CASSLGFGTGVDTEAFF. The CDR3 coding sequence is TGTGCCAGCAGCTTAGGGTTCGGGACAGGGGTGGACACTGAAGCTTTCTTT. The chain carries TRBV7-9 and TRBJ1-1; 10 positions match TRBD1. Germline trimming cut 1 base from V and 3 bases from J; bases unmatched to any gene: 8. The CDR3 consists of 17 residues. CDR1 is SEHNR and CDR2 is FQNEAQ in the germline V gene (reference sequence).

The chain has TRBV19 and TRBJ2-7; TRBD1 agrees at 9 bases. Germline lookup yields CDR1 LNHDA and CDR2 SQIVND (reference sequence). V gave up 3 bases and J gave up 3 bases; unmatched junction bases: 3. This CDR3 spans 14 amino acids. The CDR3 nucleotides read TGTGCCAGTAGTATGGGGACAGGGAACTACGAGCAGTACTTC. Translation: CASSMGTGNYEQYF.

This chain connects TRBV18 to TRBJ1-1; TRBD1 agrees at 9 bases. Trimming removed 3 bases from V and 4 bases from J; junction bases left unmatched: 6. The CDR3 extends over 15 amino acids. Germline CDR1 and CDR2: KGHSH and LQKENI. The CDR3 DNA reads TGTGCCAGCTCACCGATACAGGGGGCGGGCACTGAAGCTTTCTTT. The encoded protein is CASSPIQGAGTEAFF.

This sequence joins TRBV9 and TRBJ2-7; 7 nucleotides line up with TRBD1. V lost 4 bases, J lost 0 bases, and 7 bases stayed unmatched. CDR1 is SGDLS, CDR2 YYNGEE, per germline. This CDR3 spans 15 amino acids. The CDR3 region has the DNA TGTGCCAGCAGCTCCCATGACAGGGCCTCCTACGAGCAGTACTTC. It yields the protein CASSSHDRASYEQYF. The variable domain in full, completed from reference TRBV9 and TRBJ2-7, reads DSGVTQTPKHLITATGQRVTLRCSPRSGDLSVYWYQQSLDQGLQFLIQYYNGEERAKGNILERFSAQQFPDLHSELNLSSLELGDSALYFCASSSHDRASYEQYFGPGTRLTVT.

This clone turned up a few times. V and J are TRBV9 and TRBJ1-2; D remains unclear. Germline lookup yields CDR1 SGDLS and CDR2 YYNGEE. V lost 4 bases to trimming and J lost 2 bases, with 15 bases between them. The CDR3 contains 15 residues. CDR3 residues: CASSPLGGRNYGYTF. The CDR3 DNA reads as TGTGCCAGCAGCCCCCTTGGAGGGCGGAACTATGGCTACACCTTC.

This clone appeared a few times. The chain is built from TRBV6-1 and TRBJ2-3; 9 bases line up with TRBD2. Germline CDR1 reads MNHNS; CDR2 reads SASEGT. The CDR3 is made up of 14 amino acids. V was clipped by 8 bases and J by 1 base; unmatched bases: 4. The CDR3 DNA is TGTGCCAGCGAGCGGGGGGAGCGCACAGATACGCAGTATTTT. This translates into CASERGERTDTQYF.

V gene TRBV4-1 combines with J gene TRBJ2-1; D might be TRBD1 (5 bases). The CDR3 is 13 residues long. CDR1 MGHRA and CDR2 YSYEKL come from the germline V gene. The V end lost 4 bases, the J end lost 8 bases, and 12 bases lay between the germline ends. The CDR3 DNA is TGCGCCAGCAGCCCTGGTCAGGGCTATGAGCAGTTCTTC. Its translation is CASSPGQGYEQFF.

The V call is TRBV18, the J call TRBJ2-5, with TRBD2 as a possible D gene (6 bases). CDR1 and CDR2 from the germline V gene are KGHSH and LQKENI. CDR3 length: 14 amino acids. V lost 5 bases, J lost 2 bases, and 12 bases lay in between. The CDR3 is CASSWDSVQETQYF. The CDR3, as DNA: TGTGCCAGCTCATGGGACTCGGTACAAGAGACCCAGTACTTC.

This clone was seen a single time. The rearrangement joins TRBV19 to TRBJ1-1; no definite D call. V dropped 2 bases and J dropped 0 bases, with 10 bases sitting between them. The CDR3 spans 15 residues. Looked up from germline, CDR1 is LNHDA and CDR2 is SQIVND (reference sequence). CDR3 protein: CASSIIGRMNTEAFF. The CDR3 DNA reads TGTGCCAGTAGTATAATAGGGAGGATGAACACTGAAGCTTTCTTT.

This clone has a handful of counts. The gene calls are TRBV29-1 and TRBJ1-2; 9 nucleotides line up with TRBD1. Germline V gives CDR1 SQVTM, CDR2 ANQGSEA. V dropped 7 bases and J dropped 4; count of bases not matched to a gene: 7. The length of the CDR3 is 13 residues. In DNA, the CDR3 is TGCAGCGCCATAAAGGACAGGGGCTATGGCTACACCTTC. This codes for CSAIKDRGYGYTF.

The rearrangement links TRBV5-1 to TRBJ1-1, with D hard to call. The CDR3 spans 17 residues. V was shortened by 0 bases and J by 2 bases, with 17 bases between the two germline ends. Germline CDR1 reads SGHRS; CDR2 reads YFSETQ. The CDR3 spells CASSLARDYGRNTEAFF. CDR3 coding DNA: TGCGCCAGCAGCTTGGCGAGGGATTACGGGAGAAACACTGAAGCTTTCTTT.

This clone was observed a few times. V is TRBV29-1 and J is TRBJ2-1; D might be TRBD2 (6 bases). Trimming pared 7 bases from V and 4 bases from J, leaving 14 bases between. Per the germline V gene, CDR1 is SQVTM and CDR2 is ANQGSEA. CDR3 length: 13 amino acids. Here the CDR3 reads CSAEGGTYNEQFF. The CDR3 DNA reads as TGCAGCGCCGAGGGAGGTACGTACAATGAGCAGTTCTTC.

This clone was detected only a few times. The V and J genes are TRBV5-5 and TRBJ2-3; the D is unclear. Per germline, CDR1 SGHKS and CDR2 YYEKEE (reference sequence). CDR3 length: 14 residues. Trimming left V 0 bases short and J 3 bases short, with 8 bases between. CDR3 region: CASSLGHSTDTQYF. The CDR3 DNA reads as TGTGCCAGCAGCTTGGGACATAGTACAGATACGCAGTATTTT.

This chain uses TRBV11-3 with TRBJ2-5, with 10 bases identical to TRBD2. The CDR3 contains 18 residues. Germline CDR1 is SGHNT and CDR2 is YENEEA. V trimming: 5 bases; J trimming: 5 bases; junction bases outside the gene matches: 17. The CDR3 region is CASSLGWLAGDLGETQYF. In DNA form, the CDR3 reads TGTGCCAGCAGCCTAGGTTGGCTAGCGGGAGATCTGGGGGAGACCCAGTACTTC.

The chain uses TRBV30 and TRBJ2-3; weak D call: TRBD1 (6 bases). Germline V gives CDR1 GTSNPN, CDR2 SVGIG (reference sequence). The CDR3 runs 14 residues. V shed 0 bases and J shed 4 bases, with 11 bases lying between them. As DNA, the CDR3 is TGTGCCTGGAGTGTACGAGGGGGTGCAGATACGCAGTATTTT. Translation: CAWSVRGGADTQYF.

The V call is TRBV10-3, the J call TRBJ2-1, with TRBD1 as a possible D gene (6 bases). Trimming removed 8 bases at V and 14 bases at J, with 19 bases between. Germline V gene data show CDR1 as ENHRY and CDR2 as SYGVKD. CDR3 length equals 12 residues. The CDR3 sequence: CAISIEGEREFF. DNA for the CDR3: TGTGCCATCTCAATAGAGGGGGAAAGGGAGTTCTTC.

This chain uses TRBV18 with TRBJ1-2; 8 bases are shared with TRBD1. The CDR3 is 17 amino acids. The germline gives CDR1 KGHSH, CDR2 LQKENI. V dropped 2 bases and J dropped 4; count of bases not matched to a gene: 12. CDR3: CASSPSPGTGLSYGYTF. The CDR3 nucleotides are TGTGCCAGCTCACCATCCCCCGGGACAGGACTTAGCTATGGCTACACCTTC.

In nucleotides, the CDR3 is TGTGCCAGCAGTCAAGGGACAGGCGTCTCTTATGGCTACACCTTC. It codes for CASSQGTGVSYGYTF. J is TRBJ1-2 and V is TRBV2, with TRBD1 matching over 8 bases. After removal of 5 bases from V and 5 bases from J, the junction contained 10 bases not matched to a gene. CDR3 length: 15 residues. The germline V gene encodes CDR1 SNHLY and CDR2 FYNNEI.

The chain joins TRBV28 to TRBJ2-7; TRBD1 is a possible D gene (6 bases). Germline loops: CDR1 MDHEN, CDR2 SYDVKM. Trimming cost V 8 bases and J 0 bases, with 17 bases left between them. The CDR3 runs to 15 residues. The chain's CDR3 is CASAASGHFSYEQYF. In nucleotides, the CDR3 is TGTGCCAGCGCGGCCTCGGGACATTTCTCCTACGAGCAGTACTTC.

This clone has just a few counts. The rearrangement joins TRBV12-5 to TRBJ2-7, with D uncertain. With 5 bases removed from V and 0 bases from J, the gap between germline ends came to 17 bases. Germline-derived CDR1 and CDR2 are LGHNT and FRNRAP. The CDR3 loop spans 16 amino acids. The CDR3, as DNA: TGTGCTAGTGGTCTCCGGGTCGCTAGGAGCTCCTACGAGCAGTACTTC. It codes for CASGLRVARSSYEQYF.

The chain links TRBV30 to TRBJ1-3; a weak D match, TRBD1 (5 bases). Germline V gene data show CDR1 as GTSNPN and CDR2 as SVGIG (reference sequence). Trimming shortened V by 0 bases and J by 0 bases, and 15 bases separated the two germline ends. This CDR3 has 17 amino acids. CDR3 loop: CAWSVPGDVRSGNTIYF. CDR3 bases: TGTGCCTGGAGTGTACCGGGGGACGTCCGCTCTGGAAACACCATATATTTT. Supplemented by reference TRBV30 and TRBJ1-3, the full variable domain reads SQTIHQWPATLVQPVGSPLSLECTVEGTSNPNLYWYRQAAGRGLQLLFYSVGIGQISSEVPQNLSASRPQDRQFILSSKKLLLSDSGFYLCAWSVPGDVRSGNTIYFGEGSWLTVV.

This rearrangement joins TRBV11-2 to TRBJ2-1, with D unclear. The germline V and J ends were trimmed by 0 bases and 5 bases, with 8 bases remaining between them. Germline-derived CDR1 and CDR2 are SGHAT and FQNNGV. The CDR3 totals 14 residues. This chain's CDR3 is CASSLDPDNNEQFF. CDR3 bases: TGTGCCAGCAGCTTAGACCCCGACAACAATGAGCAGTTCTTC.

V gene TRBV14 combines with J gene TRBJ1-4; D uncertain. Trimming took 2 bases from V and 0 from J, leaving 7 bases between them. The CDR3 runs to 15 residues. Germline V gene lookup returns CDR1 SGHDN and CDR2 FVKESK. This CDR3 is CASSQRRATNEKLFF. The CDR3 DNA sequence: TGTGCCAGCAGCCAACGCCGAGCAACTAATGAAAAACTGTTTTTT.

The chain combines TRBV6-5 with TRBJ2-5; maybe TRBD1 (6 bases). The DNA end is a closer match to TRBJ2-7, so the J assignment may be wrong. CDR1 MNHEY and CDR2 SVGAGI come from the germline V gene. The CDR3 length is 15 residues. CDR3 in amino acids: CASTRQARSSYEQYF. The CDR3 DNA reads TGTGCCAGCACACGACAGGCTAGGAGCTCCTACGAGCAGTACTTC.

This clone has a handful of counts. Here the CDR3 DNA reads TGTGCCAGCAGCTTGGCGAGTTCCATCTCTGGGGCCAACGTCCTGACTTTC. Encoded protein: CASSLASSISGANVLTF. The chain joins TRBV5-6 to TRBJ2-6; D call uncertain. CDR3 length equals 17 residues. From germline, CDR1 is SGHDT and CDR2 YYEEEE. V lost 0 bases and J lost 0, with 10 bases in between.